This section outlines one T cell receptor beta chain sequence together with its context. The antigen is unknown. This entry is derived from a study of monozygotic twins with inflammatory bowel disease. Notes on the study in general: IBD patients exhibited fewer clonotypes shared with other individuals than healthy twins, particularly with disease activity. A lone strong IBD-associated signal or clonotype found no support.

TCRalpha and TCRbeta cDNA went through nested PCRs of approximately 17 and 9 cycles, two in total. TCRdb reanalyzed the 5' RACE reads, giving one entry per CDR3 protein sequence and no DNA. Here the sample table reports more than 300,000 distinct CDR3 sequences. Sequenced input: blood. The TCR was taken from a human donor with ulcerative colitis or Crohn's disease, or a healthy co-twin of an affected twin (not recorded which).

The CDR3 sequence: CASSLRGQGHYEQYF. This chain joins TRBV12-3 or TRBV12-4 and TRBJ2-7; as DNA is missing, the TRBD1 call by TCRdb cannot be tested. The CDR3 runs 15 residues.